The TCR beta chain described here comes from a study of blood T cell repertoires in COVID-19. Study background: The United States, Italy and Spain provided the acute and convalescent COVID-19 samples.

In the original workflow: Estimates of nucleated cell counts were drawn from the amplification of reference gene primers. Repertoires were generated with immunoSEQ multiplex PCR, while TCRdb's copy carries only in-frame clones and drops some. The V and J calls and the clone size are those of that table, but D and trimming were determined from the DNA. The sample shows 230,000 or so clones, roughly 85% of them seen only once. The J segment lost 6 bases and the V segment lost 2 bases, leaving 7 bases of the junction unmatched. The CDR3 loop spans 15 amino acids. Germline-derived CDR1 and CDR2 are MNHNY and SVGAGI (reference sequence). In assigning cohorts, the study relied on participant-reported clinical history. Shortly before study entry, within 2 weeks, exposed participants had met a COVID-19 case.

The chain carries TRBV6-6 and TRBJ1-2; 9 bases are a match to TRBD1. Sequencing input: PBMCs or T cells enriched from blood (not recorded which). This clonotype was obtained from a woman aged 50 to 60 who had been exposed to COVID-19. Written as DNA, the CDR3 is TGTGCCAGCAGTTACGAGACAGGGGGAGCTGATGGCTACACCTTC. Its protein product is CASSYETGGADGYTF.